These 11 T cell receptor beta chains originate from one sample sequenced in a study of identical twins (dated by TCRdb to about 2016). The library was built by means of 5' RACE. The instrument was an Illumina HiSeq 2000. Using fastp at Q25 and MiXCR, TCRdb reprocessed the public reads and kept productive beta chains. Every distinct CDR3 protein forms one entry, paired with its most common genes and DNA. The sample records around 490,000 distinct CDR3 sequences, roughly 15% of which are singletons. About 0.4% of the sample lies in the top ten. A further study also used this sample, focusing on yellow fever vaccine responses in identical twins.

The sample consisted of CD4+ T cells sorted from blood. Every receptor here comes from a young woman in good health.

There are a few counts of this clonotype. The CDR3 reads CASSLMKGSNTGELFF. The CDR3 DNA follows: TGTGCCAGCAGCTTAATGAAGGGATCGAACACCGGGGAGCTGTTTTTT. The chain joins TRBV7-9 to TRBJ2-2; D is unclear. With 2 bases removed from V and 0 bases from J, the gap between germline ends came to 10 bases. From germline, CDR1 is SEHNR and CDR2 FQNEAQ (reference sequence). The CDR3 sequence is 16 residues long.

V is TRBV29-1 and J is TRBJ2-3, with a possible D match to TRBD2 (5 bases). Trimming removed 3 bases from V and 0 bases from J, with 10 bases in between. CDR1 and CDR2 from the germline V gene are SQVTM and ANQGSEA. There are 14 residues in the CDR3. The CDR3: CSVDLEASTDTQYF. Written as DNA, the CDR3 is TGCAGCGTTGATTTGGAGGCAAGCACAGATACGCAGTATTTT.

In this sample, this clonotype turned up a few times. The chain combines TRBV18 with TRBJ1-1, with 10 nucleotides matching TRBD1. Germline CDR1 KGHSH, CDR2 LQKENI. This CDR3 is built from 17 residues. J was trimmed by 5 bases and V by 1 base; bases with no gene match: 10. The CDR3 nucleotides are TGTGCCAGCTCACCACTTTGGGACAGGGGAAGATGGACTGAAGCTTTCTTT. It yields the protein CASSPLWDRGRWTEAFF.

Only a few counts were recorded for this clonotype. The chain carries TRBV2 and TRBJ2-7; a weak D match, TRBD1 (6 bases). The CDR3 has 13 residues. The V gene's germline CDR1 is SNHLY and CDR2 FYNNEI. With 7 bases removed from V and 3 bases from J, the gap between germline ends came to 13 bases. CDR3 in DNA: TGTGCCAGCATAGGGACAAGGGGCTACGAGCAGTACGTC. This translates into CASIGTRGYEQYV.

V is TRBV2 and J is TRBJ2-5, with D hard to call. The length of the CDR3 is 15 residues. The V end lost 2 bases, the J end lost 2 bases, and 12 bases lay between the germline ends. The germline V gene has CDR1 SNHLY and CDR2 FYNNEI. CDR3 region: CASSELSGRQETQYF. CDR3 nucleotide sequence: TGTGCCAGCAGTGAACTCTCCGGCAGGCAAGAGACCCAGTACTTC.

The chain carries TRBV5-1 and TRBJ1-1, with D perhaps matching TRBD1 (5 bases). Germline-derived CDR1 and CDR2 are SGHRS and YFSETQ. This CDR3 has 15 residues. Trimming cost V 1 base and J 5 bases, with 15 bases left between them. CDR3 residues: CASSLSSGFGTEAFF. In DNA form, the CDR3 reads TGCGCCAGCAGCTTGTCCTCAGGGTTTGGTACTGAAGCTTTCTTT.

This clonotype came up a few times. This sequence joins TRBV7-8 and TRBJ2-5; D unresolved. Trimming took off 7 bases at V and 2 bases at J, with 14 bases between the two ends. CDR1 is SGHVS and CDR2 is FQNEAQ in the germline V gene. This CDR3 contains 14 residues. The CDR3 DNA sequence: TGTGCCAGCAACCTAGTCGGTTGGCAAGAGACCCAGTACTTC. This sequence encodes CASNLVGWQETQYF.

Only a few counts were recorded for this clonotype. This sequence joins TRBV6-1 and TRBJ2-5; D possibly uses TRBD1 or TRBD2 (5 bases each). CDR3 length: 13 residues. The germline V gene encodes CDR1 MNHNS and CDR2 SASEGT. With 6 bases removed from V and 0 bases from J, the gap between germline ends came to 8 bases. In DNA form, the CDR3 reads TGTGCCAGCAGGGGGGATTACCAAGAGACCCAGTACTTC. This translates into CASRGDYQETQYF.

This clonotype was counted only a few times. CDR3: CASSLFTGPYGYTF. The DNA for the CDR3 is TGTGCCAGCAGCTTATTTACGGGGCCCTATGGCTACACCTTC. This chain joins TRBV6-2 or TRBV6-3 and TRBJ1-2; possibly TRBD1 for D (5 bases). Germline CDR1 is MNHEY and CDR2 is SVGEGT. V was pared by 6 bases and J by 4 bases, with 15 bases between. This CDR3 is 14 amino acids long.

The chain employs TRBV12-3 or TRBV12-4 and TRBJ2-2; 9 nucleotides agree with TRBD1. The CDR3 contains 15 residues. J was trimmed by 4 bases and V by 3 bases; bases with no gene match: 3. The CDR3 DNA follows: TGTGCCAGCAGTTTTTCGGACAGGGGCACCGGGGAGCTGTTTTTT. Protein: CASSFSDRGTGELFF.

This clonotype was detected only a few times. The rearrangement uses TRBV2 and TRBJ2-6, with D possibly matching TRBD1 (6 bases). CDR3 size: 19 residues. The V end was cut by 3 bases, the J end by 0 bases, with 18 bases between. The V gene's germline CDR1 is SNHLY and CDR2 FYNNEI. The CDR3 DNA is TGTGCCAGCAGTGACCCCCGGACAGTTGGGGACTCTGGGGCCAACGTCCTGACTTTC. As protein: CASSDPRTVGDSGANVLTF.